This is a list of T cell receptor beta chains from one sample in a study of cytomegalovirus exposure and HLA in healthy donors. Sequencing was performed with immunoSEQ multiplex PCR; in TCRdb, only in-frame clones are kept and a portion is missing. Among 150,000 to 200,000 clones listed, about 80% were seen once. Sequencing was carried out using PBMCs. All receptors come from a woman in her 50s in good health and CMV-seronegative. The CDR3 runs from the conserved cysteine through the conserved F or W. Fields, in order: V gene, clone size, CDR3 length, J gene, D gene, CDR3 DNA, CDR3 protein. The D gene is left open where the match is weak. The size of a clone is reported for some rows only, either as once, few or many, or as a class for expanded clones.

>TRBV7-2|.|15|TRBJ1-5|.
TGTGCCAGCAGCCCAGACGGCAGGGGCAATCAGCCCCAGCATTTT
CASSPDGRGNQPQHF
>TRBV5-4|.|14|TRBJ1-1|.
TGTGCCAGCAGCTTTGGGGGGGAGTCCGCTGAAGCTTTCTTT
CASSFGGESAEAFF
>TRBV18|.|15|TRBJ1-1|.
TGTGCCAGCTCACCATTCACGCGGGAGAACACTGAAGCTTTCTTT
CASSPFTRENTEAFF
>TRBV4-1|few|18|TRBJ2-1|TRBD2
TGCGCCAGCAGCCCCAGCCCGCTACTAGCGGGGGGGTCGGATGAGCAGTTCTTC
CASSPSPLLAGGSDEQFF
>TRBV13|.|13|TRBJ1-2|.
TGTGCCAGCAGACCTACAGGGCTCTATGGCTACACCTTC
CASRPTGLYGYTF
>TRBV28|.|16|TRBJ2-7|TRBD1
TGTGCCAGCCCTCCCTCCGGACAGGGGGCGCTCGAAGAGCAGTACTTC
CASPPSGQGALEEQYF
>TRBV6-5|.|13|TRBJ2-7|.
TGTGCCAGCCGAGGCGGATACTCCTACGAGCAGTACTTC
CASRGGYSYEQYF
>TRBV7-9|.|16|TRBJ1-2|TRBD1
TGTGCCAGCAGCAACTACAGGGACAGGGGGGCTAAGGGCTACACCTTC
CASSNYRDRGAKGYTF
>TRBV14|.|15|TRBJ1-2|TRBD1
TGTGCCAGCAGCCCCAGTAGGACAGGAGGCTATGGCTACACCTTC
CASSPSRTGGYGYTF
>TRBV7-6|.|13|TRBJ1-2|.
TGTGCCAGCAGCTCCGGGGTTAACTATGGCTACACCTTC
CASSSGVNYGYTF
>TRBV4-1|.|16|TRBJ2-7|TRBD1
TGCGCCAGCAGCCAGCTCTCCGGGACAGGCCCCTACGAGCAGTACTTC
CASSQLSGTGPYEQYF
>TRBV13|.|18|TRBJ1-6|TRBD1
TGTGCCAGCAGCTTACAAGGCCCACCGGGACAGCCGAATTCACCCCTCCACTTT
CASSLQGPPGQPNSPLHF
>TRBV18|.|15|TRBJ2-6|.
TGTGCCAGCTCACCACAGAGGGCTGGGGCCAACGTCCTGACTTTC
CASSPQRAGANVLTF
>TRBV28|few|14|TRBJ2-3|TRBD1
TGTGCCAGCAGGGAGACAGGGGGCGGAAATACGCAGTATTTT
CASRETGGGNTQYF
>TRBV5-1|.|13|TRBJ1-1|.
TGCGCCAGCAGCTGGTCGGGGAGCACTGAAGCTTTCTTT
CASSWSGSTEAFF
>TRBV5-4|.|16|TRBJ2-1|TRBD2
TGTGCCAGCAGCTTGGGGGCTAGCGGGGGGACGAGGGAGCAGTTCTTC
CASSLGASGGTREQFF
>TRBV5-1|.|13|TRBJ2-5|.
TGCGCCAGCAGCCCAGGAACTCTGGAGACCCAGTACTTC
CASSPGTLETQYF
>TRBV6-1|few|15|TRBJ1-3|TRBD1
TGTGCCAGCAGCCCTAGGACAGGCGCTGGAAACACCATATATTTT
CASSPRTGAGNTIYF
>TRBV19|.|15|TRBJ2-3|TRBD1
TGTGCCAGTAGTAGTACAGGGGGTTGGCCAGATACGCAGTATTTT
CASSSTGGWPDTQYF
>TRBV7-9|.|15|TRBJ1-2|.
TGTGCCAGCAGCTTAGGGGGGGACGGGGACTATGGCTACACCTTC
CASSLGGDGDYGYTF
>TRBV12-5|.|14|TRBJ2-2|.
TGTGCTAGTGGTTTCCGGGGTAACACCGGGGAGCTGTTTTTT
CASGFRGNTGELFF
>TRBV27|.|12|TRBJ1-6|.
TGTGCCAGCAGTTCTGGAGTCCCCCCCCTCCACTTT
CASSSGVPPLHF
>TRBV10-1|.|18|TRBJ1-3|TRBD1
TGCGCCAGCAGTGAGTCAGTGGGACAGGGGGCCTCTGGAAACACCATATATTTT
CASSESVGQGASGNTIYF
>TRBV2|.|12|TRBJ2-7|TRBD1
TGTGCCAGCAGGGACAGGAGCTACGAGCAGTACTTC
CASRDRSYEQYF
>TRBV5-1|.|16|TRBJ2-3|TRBD1
TGCGCCAGCCACAACGGACAGGGCTCGGGCACAGATACGCAGTATTTT
CASHNGQGSGTDTQYF
>TRBV27|.|14|TRBJ1-1|TRBD1
TGTGCCAGCAGTTTAGACAGGGGGACCCAAGAAGCTTTCTTT
CASSLDRGTQEAFF
>TRBV28|.|16|TRBJ2-2|.
TGTGCCAGCAGTTCCTCGGACACGCCGAGCACCGGGGAGCTGTTTTTT
CASSSSDTPSTGELFF
>TRBV4-3|.|15|TRBJ1-2|TRBD1
TGCGCCAGCAGCTCCATAAAACAGGGGGGCTATGGCTACACCTTC
CASSSIKQGGYGYTF
>TRBV11-2|once|15|TRBJ2-2|.
TGTGCCAGCAGCCCAGAGGTGTGGTGGCGGTCGAACGGGTTTTTT
CASSPEVWWRSNGFF
>TRBV6-4|once|16|TRBJ2-2|.
TGTGCCAGCAGTGAGTCGGGGTCCCTGAACACCGGGGAGCTGTTTTTT
CASSESGSLNTGELFF
>TRBV18|.|15|TRBJ1-1|TRBD1
TGTGCCAGCTCACGGTCGACAGGGGGTGACACTGAAGCTTTCTTT
CASSRSTGGDTEAFF
>TRBV7-2|.|17|TRBJ2-1|TRBD2
TGTGCCAGCAGCAGGACGTTGGGGCGGGGGGGCGGTAATGAGCAGTTCTTC
CASSRTLGRGGGNEQFF
>TRBV9|.|13|TRBJ2-1|.
TGTGCCAGCAGCGGGGGCACCTACAATGAGCAGTTCTTC
CASSGGTYNEQFF
>TRBV7-2|.|16|TRBJ2-7|TRBD2
TGTGCCAGCAGCTCGGCTGGACTAGGAGGTAACTACGAGCAGTACTTC
CASSSAGLGGNYEQYF
>TRBV11-2|.|15|TRBJ2-7|TRBD1
TGTGCCAGCAGCCCCGCCGGGACAGTCACCTACGAGCAGTACTTC
CASSPAGTVTYEQYF
>TRBV29-1|few|13|TRBJ2-7|TRBD1
TGCAGCGCTCGGGACAGGAGCTCCTACGAGCAGTACTTC
CSARDRSSYEQYF
>TRBV7-8|once|13|TRBJ1-2|.
TGTGCCAGCAGCTCCGACAGCTACTATGGCTACACCTTC
CASSSDSYYGYTF
>TRBV28|.|14|TRBJ1-1|TRBD1
TGTGCCAGCAGTTTAGGGGGACAGGCCACTGAAGCTTTCTTT
CASSLGGQATEAFF
>TRBV28|.|15|TRBJ1-1|.
TGTGCCAGCAACCTCGCTTCGACGGGAAACACTGAAGATTTCTTT
CASNLASTGNTEDFF
>TRBV4-3|.|17|TRBJ2-4|.
TGCGCCAGCAGCCAAGATTGGAGGGTAGGAGCCAAAAACATTCAGTACTTC
CASSQDWRVGAKNIQYF
>TRBV28|.|15|TRBJ2-7|TRBD2
TGTGCCAGCAGATCAAGCGGGGGACCCTCCTACGAGCAGTACTTC
CASRSSGGPSYEQYF
>TRBV25-1|.|15|TRBJ2-7|.
TGTGCCAGCAGTACGGACAGACTCAGCTCCTACGAGCAGTACTTC
CASSTDRLSSYEQYF
>TRBV4-1|.|14|TRBJ2-7|TRBD1
TGCGCCAGCAGCCATCCGGGACAGGGGTACGAGCAGTACTTC
CASSHPGQGYEQYF
>TRBV4-1|.|16|TRBJ2-6|TRBD2
TGCGCCAGCAGCCGAGGGGAGGGTACTGGGGCCAACGTCCTGACTTTC
CASSRGEGTGANVLTF
>TRBV7-8|.|17|TRBJ1-2|TRBD1
TGTGCCAGCAGCTTAGTCGACAGGGCGCCACTAGACTATGGCTACACCTTC
CASSLVDRAPLDYGYTF
>TRBV7-3|.|13|TRBJ1-5|TRBD1
TGTGCCAGCAGCTTGCAGGGGGATCAGCCCCAGCATTTT
CASSLQGDQPQHF
>TRBV5-6|many|19|TRBJ1-5|TRBD1
TGTGCCAGCAGCTTATTTACAAGGGGCATCCAGGGGGGCAATCAGCCCCAGCATTTT
CASSLFTRGIQGGNQPQHF
>TRBV6-5|.|13|TRBJ1-1|.
TGTGCCAGCAGCCCAACACTGAACACTGAAGCTTTCTTT
CASSPTLNTEAFF